A single sample gave rise to the 11 T cell receptor beta chains below, sequenced in a study of cytomegalovirus exposure and HLA in healthy donors. Primers for the PCR totalled 60 Vbeta and 13 Jbeta. Sequenced by immunoSEQ multiplex PCR; TCRdb stores in-frame clones only, minus some. The repertoire has around 130,000 clones, around 77% of them found once; the top ten carry about 5.3%. Sequenced sample: PBMCs. The source is a young man in good health and CMV-seronegative.

This sequence joins TRBV7-8 and TRBJ2-7; maybe TRBD2 (7 bases). This CDR3 comprises 17 residues. From germline, CDR1 is SGHVS and CDR2 FQNEAQ. V was cut by 2 bases and J by 5 bases, with 22 bases left in between. The CDR3 sequence is CASSLKGGGVGWNEQYF. Here the CDR3 DNA reads TGTGCCAGCAGCTTAAAGGGGGGAGGGGTTGGTTGGAACGAGCAGTACTTC.

V is TRBV7-2 and J is TRBJ2-5; 8 nucleotides agree with TRBD1. The V gene end was trimmed by 5 bases and the J gene end by 4 bases; junction bases not matched to a gene: 6. The CDR3 covers 14 residues. In germline, CDR1 is SGHTA, CDR2 FQGNSA. The CDR3 is CASSQSGGRETQYF. DNA for the CDR3: TGTGCCAGCAGCCAATCAGGGGGCCGAGAGACCCAGTACTTC.

This clone turned up a few times. This rearrangement joins TRBV7-9 to TRBJ2-2; D possibly corresponds to TRBD1 (5 bases). V shed 1 base and J shed 7 bases, with 10 bases lying between them. CDR3 size: 14 residues. In germline, CDR1 is SEHNR, CDR2 FQNEAQ (reference sequence). The CDR3 sequence is CASSLGGAHGELFF. CDR3 bases: TGTGCCAGCAGCTTAGGTGGGGCTCACGGGGAGCTGTTTTTT. Combining the CDR3 with reference TRBV7-9 and TRBJ2-2 gives the whole variable domain DTGVSQNPRHKITKRGQNVTFRCDPISEHNRLYWYRQTLGQGPEFLTYFQNEAQLEKSRLLSDRFSAERPKGSFSTLEIQRTEQGDSAMYLCASSLGGAHGELFFGEGSRLTVL.

The rearrangement joins TRBV7-2 to TRBJ2-1, with D perhaps matching TRBD2 (6 bases). The CDR3 runs to 16 residues. The germline V and J ends were trimmed by 4 bases and 5 bases, with 18 bases remaining between them. CDR1 and CDR2 from the germline V gene are SGHTA and FQGNSA. Here the CDR3 reads CASSSLIGSVHNEQFF. The CDR3 nucleotides read TGTGCCAGCAGCTCCCTCATCGGGAGTGTCCACAATGAGCAGTTCTTC.

The chain combines TRBV5-5 with TRBJ1-2, with 7 positions matching TRBD1. The V gene's germline CDR1 is SGHKS and CDR2 YYEKEE (reference sequence). V lost 2 bases and J lost 8; bases outside the gene matches: 12. The CDR3 has 15 amino acids. The CDR3 sequence is CASSFNPVQGLGYTF. The DNA of the CDR3 is TGTGCCAGCAGCTTCAACCCGGTACAGGGGCTGGGCTACACCTTC.

The chain uses TRBV6-5 and TRBJ1-1, with 9 bases that match TRBD1. The CDR3 loop spans 14 amino acids. Germline-derived CDR1 and CDR2 are MNHEY and SVGAGI. The V and J ends lost 4 bases and 6 bases, in that order; junction bases with no gene match: 6. As DNA, the CDR3 is TGTGCCAGCAGTTTGGGACAGGGTACGCCTGAAGCTTTCTTT. Protein: CASSLGQGTPEAFF.

The chain employs TRBV5-1 and TRBJ2-2, with a possible D match to TRBD2 (6 bases). CDR3 length: 15 residues. The ends were cut back, 4 bases at V and 3 bases at J, with 13 bases in the middle. CDR1 is SGHRS, CDR2 YFSETQ, per germline. The CDR3 bases are TGCGCCAGCAGCCCCGACGCGGGGTACACCGGGGAGCTGTTTTTT. It translates to CASSPDAGYTGELFF.

The chain carries TRBV4-1 and TRBJ2-1, with D possibly matching TRBD1 (5 bases). Per germline, CDR1 MGHRA and CDR2 YSYEKL. The V end lost 4 bases, the J end lost 1 base, and 14 bases lay between the germline ends. The CDR3 loop spans 16 amino acids. In DNA form, the CDR3 reads TGCGCCAGCAGCCCCGACGGAAGGGGATCCTACAATGAGCAGTTCTTC. Amino acids: CASSPDGRGSYNEQFF.

The chain joins TRBV7-2 to TRBJ2-1; D ambiguous. The CDR3 is 15 residues long. Trimming left V 0 bases short and J 2 bases short, with 8 bases between. Germline values: CDR1 SGHTA, CDR2 FQGNSA. The CDR3 DNA reads TGTGCCAGCAGCTTAGCGGCTAGTACCTACAATGAGCAGTTCTTC. It encodes CASSLAASTYNEQFF.

This clone was counted a single time. V gene TRBV28 combines with J gene TRBJ1-4, with 7 bases that match TRBD1. Unmatched junction bases numbered 6, after V lost 8 bases and J lost 6 bases. The CDR3 has 13 residues. The V gene's germline CDR1 is MDHEN and CDR2 SYDVKM. CDR3 residues: CASAKTGDEKLFF. CDR3 nucleotides: TGTGCCAGCGCGAAAACAGGGGATGAAAAACTGTTTTTT.

The chain uses TRBV27 and TRBJ2-1; unclear D gene. The germline V gene has CDR1 MNHEY and CDR2 SMNVEV (reference sequence). The CDR3 is 14 amino acids. The V end was cut by 6 bases, the J end by 7 bases, with 16 bases between. DNA of the CDR3: TGTGCCAGCAGAATACTAAGCGCCCCAAATGAGCAGTTCTTC. Translated: CASRILSAPNEQFF.